This paragraph covers one TCR beta chain sequence. What it binds is not known. The germline V gene encodes CDR1 LNHDA and CDR2 SQIVND (reference sequence). The V gene lost 5 bases and the J gene lost 2 bases, with 13 bases spanning the gap. The CDR3 is 15 amino acids. This entry is derived from a study of long-term antiretroviral therapy in people with HIV. At the survey level, the v3.0 immunoSEQ assay was run. The method was immunoSEQ multiplex PCR; TCRdb's version includes in-frame clones alone and lacks a portion of them. Of roughly 29,000 clones listed, more than 90% are singletons. Study-wide results and limits: Those clones which expanded before ART made up the dominant part of the repertoire at all time points.

The rearrangement links TRBV19 to TRBJ1-3, with D perhaps TRBD1 (5 bases). This TCR was recovered from a man younger than 45 with HIV. The source was unsorted PBMCs, collected roughly 6.2 years after starting antiretroviral therapy. The CDR3 sequence: CASSVQARTGNTIYF. CDR3 sequence (DNA): TGTGCCAGTAGTGTACAGGCCCGAACTGGAAACACCATATATTTT.